The following is a T cell receptor beta chain sequence with its context. Germline CDR1 and CDR2: KGHDR and SFDVKD. This CDR3 comprises 14 residues. The V and J ends lost 4 bases and 1 base respectively, with 9 bases between them. In the original processing: Amplification of reference gene primers provided the estimated nucleated cell counts. Method: immunoSEQ multiplex PCR; TCRdb's copy keeps in-frame clones and lacks some. V and J calls and clone size come straight from that table; D and trimming were deduced from the DNA. The repertoire holds fewer than 95,000 clones, with 87% as singletons. The sample is drawn from a study of blood T cell repertoires in COVID-19. Study as a whole: Researchers got acute and convalescent COVID-19 samples from the United States, Italy and Spain. PBMCs, B-cell-depleted T cells, or T cells provided the cDNA or gDNA that made up the material.

The TCR comes from a male donor with acute or convalescent COVID-19. The specimen sequenced was peripheral blood. The J gene is TRBJ1-2, the V gene TRBV24-1; D is uncertain. DNA for the CDR3: TGTGCCACCAGTGACGGCGGGATTAACTATGGCTACACCTTC. This sequence encodes CATSDGGINYGYTF.